This T cell receptor beta chain is from a study of T cell changes during pregnancy in multiple sclerosis. V dropped 5 bases and J dropped 7 bases, with 21 bases sitting between them. The CDR3 is 15 residues long. CDR1 is SGHAT and CDR2 is FQNNGV in the germline V gene. Sequenced by immunoSEQ multiplex PCR; TCRdb stores in-frame clones only, minus some. The sample shows tens of thousands of clones, about 91% of them seen only once. The chain employs TRBV11-2 and TRBJ2-7; TRBD2 is a possible D gene (6 bases). This clonotype originated in a female donor with multiple sclerosis, enrolled in a pregnancy study. Sample: CD8+ T cells from peripheral blood mononuclear cells, taken before pregnancy. The CDR3: CASSGEGGRIREQYF. The CDR3 nucleotides read TGTGCCAGCAGCGGCGAGGGAGGAAGAATTCGAGAGCAGTACTTC.